This TCR beta chain comes out of a study of early T cells in non-severe SARS-CoV-2 infection. TCRdb itself ran the 5' RACE reads through MiXCR, one entry per CDR3 protein. The data hold about 70,000 distinct CDR3 sequences, with roughly 4.6% observed a single time. J was trimmed by 5 bases and V by 2 bases; bases with no gene match: 3. Germline CDR1 MNHEY, CDR2 SVGAGI. This CDR3 spans 15 amino acids. This clonotype was seen ten or more times. Specimen: whole blood, collected at baseline. The chain recombines TRBV6-5 with TRBJ1-5; 10 bases are shared with TRBD1. The TCR sequence derives from an adult who was a healthcare worker with PCR-confirmed SARS-CoV-2 infection or an uninfected control (not recorded which). The donor label of this sample is uncertain. The CDR3 is CASSYRTGGDQPQHF. The CDR3 DNA sequence: TGTGCCAGCAGTTACAGGACAGGGGGGGATCAGCCCCAGCATTTT.